This TCR beta chain originates from a study of cytomegalovirus exposure and HLA in healthy donors. General observations from the study: The study reported that TCR beta sequences accurately predicted HLA-A and HLA-B alleles in most subjects.

V shed 2 bases, J shed 4 bases, and the junction held 5 bases outside the gene matches. The CDR3 length is 13 residues. CDR1 GTSNPN and CDR2 SVGIG come from the germline V gene (reference sequence). Primers for the PCR totalled 60 Vbeta and 13 Jbeta. The protocol was immunoSEQ multiplex PCR, while the TCRdb copy is restricted to in-frame clones and leaves out a portion. The table records about 86,000 clones, 70% to 85% of them present only once. Points on this clone: Its antigen remains unidentified.

The chain employs TRBV30 and TRBJ2-7; TRBD1 agrees at 7 bases. This sequence was found in a man aged 55 to 70 in good health and CMV-seronegative. Material for sequencing was PBMCs. The CDR3 DNA sequence: TGTGCCTGGAGTAGGGACAGAGATTACGAGCAGTACTTC. Its protein product is CAWSRDRDYEQYF.